Shown below are 15 T cell receptor beta chains from a single sample sequenced in a study of memory CD4+ T cells and cytomegalovirus serostatus. Single viable CD3+CD4+CD8-CD45RO+ cells were sorted as the memory CD4+ T cells. Libraries were prepared by immunoSEQ multiplex PCR; TCRdb keeps only in-frame clonotypes and omits some of them. Of about 64,000 clones listed, 60% to 80% are singletons. Sequences were obtained from memory CD4+ T cells from blood. The receptors shown here come from an adult in good health and CMV-seronegative.

The chain links TRBV7-6 to TRBJ2-2; TRBD2 agrees at 10 bases. Germline V gives CDR1 SGHVS, CDR2 FNYEAQ. The CDR3 covers 17 residues. V lost 5 bases, J lost 6 bases, and 12 bases stayed unmatched. The CDR3 reads CASSQRPLAGLAGELFF. The CDR3 DNA reads TGTGCCAGCAGCCAAAGGCCACTAGCGGGATTGGCCGGGGAGCTGTTTTTT. The full variable domain, in which reference TRBV7-6 and TRBJ2-2 provide the parts outside the CDR3, is GAGVSQSPRYKVTKRGQDVALRCDPISGHVSLYWYRQALGQGPEFLTYFNYEAQQDKSGLPNDRFSAERPEGSISTLTIQRTEQRDSAMYRCASSQRPLAGLAGELFFGEGSRLTVL.

This chain uses TRBV18 with TRBJ2-3, with 8 bases identical to TRBD2. CDR1 and CDR2 from the germline V gene are KGHSH and LQKENI. The CDR3 totals 15 residues. V was clipped by 5 bases and J by 6 bases; unmatched bases: 10. The CDR3 is CASSYGTSGSDTQYF. CDR3 sequence (DNA): TGTGCCAGCTCATACGGGACTAGTGGTTCCGATACGCAGTATTTT.

This clone was seen more than once but under ten times. The sample has other DNA sequences that encode this CDR3 too. The genes are TRBV5-1 and TRBJ1-4, with D unclear. Looked up from germline, CDR1 is SGHRS and CDR2 is YFSETQ. V was cut by 1 base and J by 6 bases, with 10 bases left in between. The CDR3 covers 14 residues. CDR3: CASSLRGGDEKLFF. The CDR3 DNA is TGCGCCAGCAGCTTGAGAGGAGGCGATGAAAAACTGTTTTTT.

The chain links TRBV9 to TRBJ1-5, with 9 bases aligning to TRBD1. CDR3 length: 14 residues. Germline CDR1 and CDR2: SGDLS and YYNGEE. With 3 bases clipped from V and 6 bases from J, the junction kept 4 bases outside the gene matches. The CDR3, as DNA: TGTGCCAGCAGCGCGGACAGGGGTGGTCAGCCCCAGCATTTT. Amino acids: CASSADRGGQPQHF. Full variable domain (missing parts from reference TRBV9 and TRBJ1-5): DSGVTQTPKHLITATGQRVTLRCSPRSGDLSVYWYQQSLDQGLQFLIQYYNGEERAKGNILERFSAQQFPDLHSELNLSSLELGDSALYFCASSADRGGQPQHFGDGTRLSIL.

This clone has a handful of counts. The CDR3 spells CAISTSGIEDTQYF. Written as DNA, the CDR3 is TGTGCCATCTCGACTAGCGGGATAGAAGATACGCAGTATTTT. The chain couples TRBV10-3 to TRBJ2-3; TRBD2 matches at 11 bases. CDR1 is ENHRY, CDR2 SYGVKD, per germline. The CDR3 spans 14 residues. Germline trimming cut 8 bases from V and 5 bases from J; bases unmatched to any gene: 6.

The chain employs TRBV7-8 and TRBJ1-5; TRBD1 matches at 7 bases. Germline V gene lookup returns CDR1 SGHVS and CDR2 FQNEAQ. The CDR3 runs to 15 residues. V was clipped by 4 bases and J by 4 bases; unmatched bases: 7. CDR3 coding DNA: TGTGCCAGCAGCTCGGGAGGACAGGTGAATCAGCCCCAGCATTTT. This gives the protein CASSSGGQVNQPQHF.

This chain connects TRBV5-1 to TRBJ2-1; D uncertain. This CDR3 spans 13 amino acids. The germline CDR1 and CDR2 sequences are SGHRS and YFSETQ. The ends were cut back, 0 bases at V and 6 bases at J, with 7 bases in the middle. CDR3 amino acids: CASSLELLNEQFF. The CDR3 DNA sequence: TGCGCCAGCAGCTTGGAACTACTCAATGAGCAGTTCTTC.

V is TRBV19 and J is TRBJ1-5; D is uncertain. CDR1 and CDR2 from the germline V gene are LNHDA and SQIVND (reference sequence). V was pared by 1 base and J by 1 base, with 11 bases between. CDR3 length equals 16 residues. The CDR3 DNA is TGTGCCAGTAGTATAGGGAACCGAGGGAGCAATCAGCCCCAGCATTTT. This codes for CASSIGNRGSNQPQHF.

This clone occurred once. The rearrangement joins TRBV5-1 to TRBJ2-3, with TRBD2 matching 8 bases. Trimming at V came to 10 bases and at J to 3 bases, leaving 10 bases not matched to a gene. The CDR3 is 14 residues long. Germline V gene data show CDR1 as SGHRS and CDR2 as YFSETQ. This CDR3 is CAGSPGLGTDTQYF. The CDR3 DNA follows: TGCGCCGGCTCACCGGGACTAGGGACAGATACGCAGTATTTT. The variable domain in full, with the rest retrieved from reference TRBV5-1 and TRBJ2-3, is KAGVTQTPRYLIKTRGQQVTLSCSPISGHRSVSWYQQTPGQGLQFLFEYFSETQRNKGNFPGRFSGRQFSNSRSEMNVSTLELGDSALYLCAGSPGLGTDTQYFGPGTRLTVL.

This clone was observed a handful of times. This sequence joins TRBV5-4 and TRBJ1-4; D call uncertain. The CDR3 consists of 14 residues. The V gene lost 0 bases and the J gene lost 6 bases, with 9 bases spanning the gap. Looked up from germline, CDR1 is SGHNT and CDR2 is YYREEE (reference sequence). In DNA, the CDR3 is TGTGCCAGCAGCTTGGGAGGGAGAGATGAAAAACTGTTTTTT. Its protein is CASSLGGRDEKLFF.

The chain carries TRBV29-1 and TRBJ2-5; no clear D gene. Germline CDR1 reads SQVTM; CDR2 reads ANQGSEA. Trimming removed 4 bases from V and 5 bases from J, with 17 bases in between. The CDR3 runs to 14 residues. Here the CDR3 reads CSVVSHYVSETQYF. The CDR3 DNA is TGCAGCGTTGTGTCTCACTATGTTTCGGAGACCCAGTACTTC.

The rearrangement uses TRBV7-9 and TRBJ2-5; D is unresolved. This CDR3 has 12 amino acids. Germline CDR1 reads SEHNR; CDR2 reads FQNEAQ (reference sequence). V dropped 2 bases and J dropped 5 bases, with 6 bases sitting between them. CDR3: CASSLSGETQYF. DNA for the CDR3: TGTGCCAGCAGCTTAAGTGGGGAGACCCAGTACTTC.

This clone has only one observation. The rearrangement joins TRBV7-2 to TRBJ1-3; D gene unclear. Trimming removed 2 bases from V and 0 bases from J, with 5 bases in between. Per the germline V gene, CDR1 is SGHTA and CDR2 is FQGNSA. The CDR3 consists of 14 residues. CDR3 DNA sequence: TGTGCCAGCAGCTTATGGGACTCTGGAAACACCATATATTTT. As protein: CASSLWDSGNTIYF.

The gene calls are TRBV5-1 and TRBJ2-2; D not certain. The V end was cut by 5 bases, the J end by 1 base, with 12 bases between. Germline V lookup: CDR1 SGHRS, CDR2 YFSETQ. The CDR3 is 15 residues long. CDR3 protein: CASRPGPENTGELFF. Here the CDR3 DNA reads TGCGCCAGCAGACCTGGACCGGAGAACACCGGGGAGCTGTTTTTT.

This sequence joins TRBV18 and TRBJ2-7; D remains ambiguous. CDR3 length equals 11 residues. Trimming removed 5 bases at V and 3 bases at J, with 5 bases between. Germline values: CDR1 KGHSH, CDR2 LQKENI. The CDR3 bases are TGTGCCAGCTCATCCGACTACGAGCAGTACTTC. Residues: CASSSDYEQYF.